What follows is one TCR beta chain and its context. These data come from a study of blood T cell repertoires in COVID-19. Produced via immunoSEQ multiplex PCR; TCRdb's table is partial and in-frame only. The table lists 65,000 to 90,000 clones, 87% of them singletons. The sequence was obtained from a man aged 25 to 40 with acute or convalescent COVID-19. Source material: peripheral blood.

The CDR3 nucleotides are TGTGCCAGTAGTCCGGGTACCACAGATACGCAGTATTTT. Protein product: CASSPGTTDTQYF. The chain joins TRBV19 to TRBJ2-3, with unresolved D. With 5 bases removed from V and 2 bases from J, the gap between germline ends came to 8 bases. This CDR3 spans 13 amino acids. Per the germline V gene, CDR1 is LNHDA and CDR2 is SQIVND (reference sequence).